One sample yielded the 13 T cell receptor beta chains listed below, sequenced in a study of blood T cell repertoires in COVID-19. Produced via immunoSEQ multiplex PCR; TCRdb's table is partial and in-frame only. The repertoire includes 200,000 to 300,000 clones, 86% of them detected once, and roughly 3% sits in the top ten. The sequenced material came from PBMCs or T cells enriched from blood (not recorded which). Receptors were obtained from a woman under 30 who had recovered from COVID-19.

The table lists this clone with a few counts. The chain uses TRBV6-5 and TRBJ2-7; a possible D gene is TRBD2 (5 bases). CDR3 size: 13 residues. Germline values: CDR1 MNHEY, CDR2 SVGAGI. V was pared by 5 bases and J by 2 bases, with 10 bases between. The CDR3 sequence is CASSRGPTYEQYF. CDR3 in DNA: TGTGCCAGCAGTCGAGGGCCCACCTACGAGCAGTACTTC.

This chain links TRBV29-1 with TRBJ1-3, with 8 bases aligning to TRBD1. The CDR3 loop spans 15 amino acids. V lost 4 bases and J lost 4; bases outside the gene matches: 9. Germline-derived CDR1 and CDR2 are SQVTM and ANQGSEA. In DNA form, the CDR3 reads TGCAGCGTTGTCCCCCAGGGGGCCGGGGGAAACACCATATATTTT. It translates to CSVVPQGAGGNTIYF.

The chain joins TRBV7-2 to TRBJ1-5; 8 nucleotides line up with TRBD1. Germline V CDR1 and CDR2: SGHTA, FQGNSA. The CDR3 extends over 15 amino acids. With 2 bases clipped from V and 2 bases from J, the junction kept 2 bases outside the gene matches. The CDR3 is CASSLLDRGNQPQHF. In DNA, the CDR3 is TGTGCCAGCAGCTTATTGGACAGGGGCAATCAGCCCCAGCATTTT.

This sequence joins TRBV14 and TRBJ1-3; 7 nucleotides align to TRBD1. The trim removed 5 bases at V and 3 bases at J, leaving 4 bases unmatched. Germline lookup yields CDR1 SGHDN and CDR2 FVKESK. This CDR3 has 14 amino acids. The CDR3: CASSRGPFGNTIYF. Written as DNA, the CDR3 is TGTGCCAGCAGCAGGGGGCCCTTTGGAAACACCATATATTTT.

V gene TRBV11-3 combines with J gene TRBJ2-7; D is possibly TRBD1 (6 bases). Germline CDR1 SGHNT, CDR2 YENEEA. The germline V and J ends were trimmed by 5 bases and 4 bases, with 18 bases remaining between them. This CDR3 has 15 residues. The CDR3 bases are TGTGCCAGCAGCCAAAGGGGGAACAGGGAGTACGAGCAGTACTTC. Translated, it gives CASSQRGNREYEQYF. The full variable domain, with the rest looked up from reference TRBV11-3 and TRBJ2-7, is EAGVVQSPRYKIIEKKQPVAFWCNPISGHNTLYWYLQNLGQGPELLIRYENEEAVDDSQLPKDRFSAERLKGVDSTLKIQPAELGDSAVYLCASSQRGNREYEQYFGPGTRLTVT.

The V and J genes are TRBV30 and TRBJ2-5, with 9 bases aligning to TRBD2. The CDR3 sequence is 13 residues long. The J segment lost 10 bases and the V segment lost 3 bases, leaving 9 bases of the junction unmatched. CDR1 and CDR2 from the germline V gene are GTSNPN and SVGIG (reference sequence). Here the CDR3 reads CAWSPGLAARQYF. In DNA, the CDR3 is TGTGCCTGGAGCCCGGGACTAGCAGCTCGCCAGTACTTC.

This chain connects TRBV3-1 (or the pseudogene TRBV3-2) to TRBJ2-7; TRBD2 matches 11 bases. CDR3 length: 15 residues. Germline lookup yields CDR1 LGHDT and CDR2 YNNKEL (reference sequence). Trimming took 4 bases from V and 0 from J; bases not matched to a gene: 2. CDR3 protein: CASSLTSGSSYEQYF. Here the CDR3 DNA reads TGTGCCAGCAGCCTAACTAGCGGGAGCTCCTACGAGCAGTACTTC.

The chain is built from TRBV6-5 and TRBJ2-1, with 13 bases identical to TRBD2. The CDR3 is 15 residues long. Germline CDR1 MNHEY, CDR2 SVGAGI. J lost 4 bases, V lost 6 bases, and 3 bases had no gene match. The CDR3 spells CASRRLAGGYNEQFF. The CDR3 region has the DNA TGTGCCAGCAGACGACTAGCGGGAGGTTACAATGAGCAGTTCTTC.

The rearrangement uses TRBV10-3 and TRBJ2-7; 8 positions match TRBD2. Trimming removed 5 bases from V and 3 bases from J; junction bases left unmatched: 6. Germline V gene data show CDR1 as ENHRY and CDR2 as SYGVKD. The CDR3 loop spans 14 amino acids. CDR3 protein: CAISPLADLYEQYF. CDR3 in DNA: TGTGCCATCAGTCCACTAGCGGACCTCTACGAGCAGTACTTC.

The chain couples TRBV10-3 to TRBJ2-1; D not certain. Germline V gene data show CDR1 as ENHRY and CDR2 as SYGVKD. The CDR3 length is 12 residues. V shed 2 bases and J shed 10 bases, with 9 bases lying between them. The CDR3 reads CAISEVAGEQFF. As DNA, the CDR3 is TGTGCCATCAGTGAGGTGGCAGGCGAGCAGTTCTTC.

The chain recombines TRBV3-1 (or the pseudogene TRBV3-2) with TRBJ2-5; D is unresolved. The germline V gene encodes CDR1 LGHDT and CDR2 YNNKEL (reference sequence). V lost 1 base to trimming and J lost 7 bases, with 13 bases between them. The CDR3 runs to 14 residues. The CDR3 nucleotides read TGTGCCAGCAGCCAAGTAGTCGGGTCGGGGACCCAGTACTTC. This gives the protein CASSQVVGSGTQYF.

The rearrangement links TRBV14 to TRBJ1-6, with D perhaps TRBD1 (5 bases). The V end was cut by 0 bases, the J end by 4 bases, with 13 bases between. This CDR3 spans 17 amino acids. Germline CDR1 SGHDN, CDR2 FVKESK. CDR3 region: CASSQDPPGFYNSPLHF. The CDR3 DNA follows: TGTGCCAGCAGCCAAGACCCGCCAGGGTTTTATAATTCACCCCTCCACTTT.

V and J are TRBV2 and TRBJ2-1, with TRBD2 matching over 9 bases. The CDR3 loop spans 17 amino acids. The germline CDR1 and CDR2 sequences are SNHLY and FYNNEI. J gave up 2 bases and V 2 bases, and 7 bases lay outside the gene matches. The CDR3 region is CASSEPRTSDAYNEQFF. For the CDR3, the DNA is TGTGCCAGCAGTGAACCTCGGACTAGCGACGCCTACAATGAGCAGTTCTTC.